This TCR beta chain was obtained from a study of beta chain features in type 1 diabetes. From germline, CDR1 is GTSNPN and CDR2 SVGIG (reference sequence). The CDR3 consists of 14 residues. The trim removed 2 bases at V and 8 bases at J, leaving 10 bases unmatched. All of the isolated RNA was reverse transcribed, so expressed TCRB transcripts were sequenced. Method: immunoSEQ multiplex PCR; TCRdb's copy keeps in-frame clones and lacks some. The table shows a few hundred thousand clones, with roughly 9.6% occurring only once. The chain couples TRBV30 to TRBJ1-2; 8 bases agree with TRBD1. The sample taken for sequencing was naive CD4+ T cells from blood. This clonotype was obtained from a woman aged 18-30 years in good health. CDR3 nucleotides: TGTGCCTGGAGTAAAACCGGGACAGGATGGGGCTACACCTTC. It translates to CAWSKTGTGWGYTF.